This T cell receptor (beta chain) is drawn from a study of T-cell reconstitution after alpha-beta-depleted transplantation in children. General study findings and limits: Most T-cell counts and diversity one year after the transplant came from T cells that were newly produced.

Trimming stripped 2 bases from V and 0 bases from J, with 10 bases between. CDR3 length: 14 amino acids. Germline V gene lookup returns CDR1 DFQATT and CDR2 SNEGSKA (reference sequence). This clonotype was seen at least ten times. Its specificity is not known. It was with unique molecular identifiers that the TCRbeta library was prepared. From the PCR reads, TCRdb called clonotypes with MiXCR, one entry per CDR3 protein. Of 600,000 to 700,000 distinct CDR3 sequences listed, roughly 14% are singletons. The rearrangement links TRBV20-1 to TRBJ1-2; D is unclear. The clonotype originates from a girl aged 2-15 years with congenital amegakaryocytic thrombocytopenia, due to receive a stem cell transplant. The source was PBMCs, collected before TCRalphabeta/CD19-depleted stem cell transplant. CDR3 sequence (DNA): TGCAGTGCTAGAAGGACCGATTCTAACTATGGCTACACCTTC. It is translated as CSARRTDSNYGYTF.